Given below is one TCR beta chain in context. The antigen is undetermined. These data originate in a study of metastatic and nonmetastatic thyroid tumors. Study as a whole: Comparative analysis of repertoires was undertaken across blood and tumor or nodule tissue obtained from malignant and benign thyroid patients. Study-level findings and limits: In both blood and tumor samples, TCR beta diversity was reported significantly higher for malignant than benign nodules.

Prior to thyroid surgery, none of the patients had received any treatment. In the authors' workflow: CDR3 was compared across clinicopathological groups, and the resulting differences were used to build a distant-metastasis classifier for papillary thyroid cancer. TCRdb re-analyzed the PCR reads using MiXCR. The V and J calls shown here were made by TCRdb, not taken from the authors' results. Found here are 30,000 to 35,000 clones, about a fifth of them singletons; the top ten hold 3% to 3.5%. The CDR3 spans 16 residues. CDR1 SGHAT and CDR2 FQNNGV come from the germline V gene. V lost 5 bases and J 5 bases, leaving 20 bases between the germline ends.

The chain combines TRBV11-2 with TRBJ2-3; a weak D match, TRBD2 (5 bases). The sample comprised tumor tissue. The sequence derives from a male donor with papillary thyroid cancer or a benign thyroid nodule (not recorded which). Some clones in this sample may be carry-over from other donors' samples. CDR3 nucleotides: TGTGCCAGCAGCGAGGAATTGCGGGCCCCCAAAGATACGCAGTATTTT. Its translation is CASSEELRAPKDTQYF.